Presented here are 28 T cell receptor beta chains from one specimen sequenced in a study of blood T cell repertoires in COVID-19. Here immunoSEQ multiplex PCR was the method, and the copy in TCRdb shows in-frame clones only, minus some. The sample yields about 160,000 clones, just over 85% seen once. The sample comprised peripheral blood. The receptors shown here come from a man between 45 and 60 years old with active or convalescent COVID-19.

The chain carries TRBV9 and TRBJ1-6, with 9 bases that match TRBD1. Unmatched junction bases numbered 4, after V lost 4 bases and J lost 8 bases. There are 14 residues in the CDR3. Germline assignment: CDR1 SGDLS and CDR2 YYNGEE. CDR3 protein: CASSTRQGDSPLHF. The CDR3 nucleotides are TGTGCCAGCAGCACGAGACAGGGGGATTCACCCCTCCACTTT.

This chain uses TRBV6-2 or TRBV6-3 with TRBJ1-5; maybe TRBD1 (6 bases). Looked up from germline, CDR1 is MNHEY and CDR2 is SVGEGT. The CDR3 extends over 14 amino acids. Trimming pared 2 bases from V and 2 bases from J, leaving 7 bases between. The CDR3 coding sequence is TGTGCCAGCAGTTACGAGGGGGGCAATCAGCCCCAGCATTTT. This codes for CASSYEGGNQPQHF.

The V call is TRBV5-1, the J call TRBJ2-3, with 9 nucleotides matching TRBD2. The V segment lost 5 bases and the J segment 7 bases; nucleotides outside the gene matches: 11. Germline V gene lookup returns CDR1 SGHRS and CDR2 YFSETQ. This CDR3 contains 15 residues. The CDR3, as DNA: TGCGCCAGCAGACCAGGGCGGGAGGGCCCTAATACGCAGTATTTT. Translation gives CASRPGREGPNTQYF.

This clone occurred a few times. The rearrangement links TRBV4-1 to TRBJ2-7; tentatively, D is TRBD2 (5 bases). This CDR3 spans 14 amino acids. Germline V gives CDR1 MGHRA, CDR2 YSYEKL. V was pared by 3 bases and J by 4 bases, with 13 bases between. The CDR3 DNA reads TGCGCCAGCAGCCAGAGGACGGAGGCGTACGAGCAGTACTTC. Protein product: CASSQRTEAYEQYF.

V is TRBV7-2 and J is TRBJ2-7; D not certain. Germline CDR1 and CDR2: SGHTA and FQGNSA. This CDR3 spans 13 amino acids. Trimming took off 3 bases at V and 7 bases at J, with 13 bases between the two ends. The CDR3 region is CASSLGLVGEQYF. The CDR3 nucleotides are TGTGCCAGCAGCTTGGGCTTGGTTGGGGAGCAGTACTTC.

This clone appeared a single time. The chain links TRBV7-2 to TRBJ2-5; D perhaps matches TRBD1 (7 bases). The germline CDR1 and CDR2 sequences are SGHTA and FQGNSA. The V gene lost 5 bases and the J gene lost 4 bases, with 11 bases spanning the gap. There are 13 residues in the CDR3. The CDR3 here is CASSRQGGETQYF. For the CDR3, the DNA is TGTGCCAGCAGCCGCCAGGGGGGAGAGACCCAGTACTTC.

The chain employs TRBV18 and TRBJ1-2, with D unresolved. Between the trimmed V and J ends, which lost 2 bases and 2 bases, there was a span of 9 bases. Germline V CDR1 and CDR2: KGHSH, LQKENI. The CDR3 spans 14 residues. The CDR3 DNA reads TGTGCCAGCTCACCAGAGGCTCCAAACTATGGCTACACCTTC. It codes for CASSPEAPNYGYTF.

The V call is TRBV12-3 or TRBV12-4, the J call TRBJ2-7; D remains ambiguous. V gave up 2 bases and J gave up 7 bases, with 6 bases separating them. This CDR3 spans 11 amino acids. CDR3 amino acids: CASSLFREQYF. CDR3 bases: TGTGCCAGCAGTTTATTTAGAGAGCAGTACTTC.

The chain employs TRBV5-6 and TRBJ2-7; 8 nucleotides align to TRBD2. The CDR3 runs 16 residues. The germline gives CDR1 SGHDT, CDR2 YYEEEE. Trimming took 2 bases from V and 4 from J; bases not matched to a gene: 11. The chain's CDR3 is CASSLGGTSRSYEQYF. The CDR3 DNA sequence: TGTGCCAGCAGCTTAGGCGGGACTAGTAGGTCGTACGAGCAGTACTTC.

The chain is built from TRBV14 and TRBJ2-7, with D hard to call. The CDR3 loop spans 15 amino acids. Germline V gene data show CDR1 as SGHDN and CDR2 as FVKESK. Trimming removed 0 bases at V and 2 bases at J, with 11 bases between. Here the CDR3 reads CASSQEEAIPYEQYF. DNA of the CDR3: TGTGCCAGCAGCCAAGAGGAAGCGATTCCCTACGAGCAGTACTTC.

The rearrangement links TRBV10-3 to TRBJ1-1; TRBD1 agrees at 7 bases. V shed 6 bases and J 5 bases; nucleotides not matched to a gene: 6. Germline V gene sequence: CDR1 ENHRY, CDR2 SYGVKD. CDR3 length: 13 residues. This chain's CDR3 is CAISRDSGTEAFF. CDR3 in DNA: TGTGCCATCAGCCGGGACAGCGGAACTGAAGCTTTCTTT.

This chain uses TRBV6-2 or TRBV6-3 with TRBJ1-5; 7 bases are a match to TRBD1. Per germline, CDR1 MNHEY and CDR2 SVGEGT. Trimming took 1 base from V and 6 from J; bases not matched to a gene: 6. CDR3 length: 15 amino acids. CDR3 DNA: TGTGCCAGCAGTTACTTTAACAGGGGTAGTCAGCCCCAGCATTTT. Its protein product is CASSYFNRGSQPQHF.

The chain recombines TRBV3-1 (or the pseudogene TRBV3-2) with TRBJ1-2; 7 bases match TRBD1. Germline CDR1 LGHDT, CDR2 YNNKEL (reference sequence). The CDR3 is made up of 16 amino acids. The trim removed 4 bases at V and 5 bases at J, leaving 13 bases unmatched. CDR3 in amino acids: CASSPNRDSRHYGYTF. CDR3 sequence (DNA): TGTGCCAGCAGCCCAAACCGGGACAGCAGACATTATGGCTACACCTTC.

The rearrangement uses TRBV6-5 and TRBJ2-4; TRBD2 matches 7 bases. CDR3 length: 14 residues. Germline V lookup: CDR1 MNHEY, CDR2 SVGAGI. With V trimmed by 4 bases and J by 7 bases, 7 bases remained unmatched. CDR3 bases: TGTGCCAGCAGTTCCCTTACTAGCGCGAACATTCAGTACTTC. Its protein product is CASSSLTSANIQYF.

A word on this clone: Sequence at one end of the junction differs from germline and may be a read error. J is TRBJ1-5 and V is TRBV7-9; TRBD1 might be the D (6 bases). CDR3 length: 15 residues. CDR1 is SEHNR and CDR2 is FQNEAQ in the germline V gene (reference sequence). This CDR3 is CASSLGAGANQPQHF. In DNA form, the CDR3 reads TGTGCCAGCAGTTTAGGTGCAGGGGCGAATCAGCCCCAGCATTTT.

The rearrangement joins TRBV5-5 to TRBJ2-7; 8 bases are a match to TRBD2. The V gene end was trimmed by 3 bases and the J gene end by 1 base; junction bases not matched to a gene: 3. There are 14 residues in the CDR3. CDR1 and CDR2 (germline): SGHKS, YYEKEE (reference sequence). The CDR3 DNA is TGTGCCAGCAGCTCAGCGGGAGTTTCCTACGAGCAGTACTTC. Amino acids: CASSSAGVSYEQYF.

The chain recombines TRBV15 with TRBJ2-1; maybe TRBD1 (6 bases). Germline CDR1 LNHNV, CDR2 YYDKDF (reference sequence). The CDR3 has 15 residues. Trimming shortened V by 8 bases and J by 1 base, and 15 bases separated the two germline ends. CDR3 in amino acids: CATARLQGSYNEQFF. CDR3 nucleotide sequence: TGTGCCACCGCGAGGTTGCAGGGGTCCTACAATGAGCAGTTCTTC.

The chain carries TRBV4-3 and TRBJ1-1, with D perhaps TRBD1 (5 bases). V lost 1 base and J 7 bases, leaving 13 bases between the germline ends. The germline gives CDR1 LGHNA, CDR2 YSLEER. This CDR3 is 14 amino acids long. Written as DNA, the CDR3 is TGCGCCAGCAGCCAAGTTGCAGGGTGGGGTGAAGCTTTCTTT. Translated, it gives CASSQVAGWGEAFF.

The chain has TRBV29-1 and TRBJ1-1; 11 bases align to TRBD1. This CDR3 contains 12 residues. Germline lookup yields CDR1 SQVTM and CDR2 ANQGSEA. Trimming took 8 bases from V and 6 from J; bases not matched to a gene: 5. CDR3 coding DNA: TGCAGCACCGGACAGGGGGCCTCTGAAGCTTTCTTT. Its translation is CSTGQGASEAFF.

The CDR3 nucleotides are TGTGCCAGCAGCCCCTCCTTGGCAACAGCCTACGAGCAGTACTTC. Translated, it gives CASSPSLATAYEQYF. This chain links TRBV21-1 with TRBJ2-7; the tabulated D call, TRBD1, remains unverified against the DNA. TRBV21-1 constitutes a pseudogene. CDR3 size: 15 residues.

This clone appeared once. The V and J genes are TRBV18 and TRBJ2-5, with a possible D match to TRBD1 (5 bases). Between the trimmed V and J ends, which lost 0 bases and 1 base, there was a span of 6 bases. This CDR3 is built from 14 residues. Germline CDR1 reads KGHSH; CDR2 reads LQKENI. CDR3 sequence (DNA): TGTGCCAGCTCACCACCGACAGTCCAAGAGACCCAGTACTTC. Its protein is CASSPPTVQETQYF. The whole variable domain, filled in from reference TRBV18 and TRBJ2-5, reads NAGVMQNPRHLVRRRGQEARLRCSPMKGHSHVYWYRQLPEEGLKFMVYLQKENIIDESGMPKERFSAEFPKEGPSILRIQQVVRGDSAAYFCASSPPTVQETQYFGPGTRLLVL.

In this sample, this clone turned up a few times. The rearrangement joins TRBV28 to TRBJ1-2, with D possibly TRBD1 on 5 matching bases. Trimming stripped 5 bases from V and 7 bases from J, with 11 bases between. The CDR3 is 12 residues long. Germline CDR1 and CDR2: MDHEN and SYDVKM. In DNA form, the CDR3 reads TGTGCCAGCAGTCCCCCCGGGGGTGGCTACACCTTC. Translating gives CASSPPGGGYTF.

The rearrangement uses TRBV6-1 and TRBJ1-2, with TRBD1 matching 9 bases. Trimming removed 3 bases from V and 5 bases from J; junction bases left unmatched: 4. Germline V gene sequence: CDR1 MNHNS, CDR2 SASEGT. The CDR3 has 14 amino acids. CDR3 residues: CASSENRGPYGYTF. As DNA, the CDR3 is TGTGCCAGCAGTGAGAACAGGGGGCCTTATGGCTACACCTTC.

This rearrangement joins TRBV30 to TRBJ1-5; D is possibly TRBD1 (6 bases). The CDR3 is 15 amino acids. V gave up 5 bases and J gave up 4 bases, with 18 bases separating them. The germline gives CDR1 GTSNPN, CDR2 SVGIG (reference sequence). The CDR3 DNA sequence: TGTGCCTGGGGCACCGGACAGTCCGGGAATCAGCCCCAGCATTTT. Translation: CAWGTGQSGNQPQHF. Drawing the rest from reference TRBV30 and TRBJ1-5, the complete variable domain is SQTIHQWPATLVQPVGSPLSLECTVEGTSNPNLYWYRQAAGRGLQLLFYSVGIGQISSEVPQNLSASRPQDRQFILSSKKLLLSDSGFYLCAWGTGQSGNQPQHFGDGTRLSIL.

The gene calls are TRBV3-1 (or the pseudogene TRBV3-2) and TRBJ2-1; the D is unclear. Looked up from germline, CDR1 is LGHDT and CDR2 is YNNKEL (reference sequence). The V and J ends lost 0 bases and 3 bases respectively, with 9 bases between them. This CDR3 has 15 amino acids. DNA of the CDR3: TGTGCCAGCAGCCAAGATTCGTTTTACTACAATGAGCAGTTCTTC. This encodes CASSQDSFYYNEQFF.

The chain links TRBV6-5 to TRBJ2-3; a weak D match, TRBD2 (6 bases). There are 15 residues in the CDR3. V was trimmed by 8 bases and J by 2 bases, leaving 17 bases between them. Germline-derived CDR1 and CDR2 are MNHEY and SVGAGI. In DNA, the CDR3 is TGTGCCAGCGGAGAGCAAGCGGGCCACACAGATACGCAGTATTTT. It is translated as CASGEQAGHTDTQYF.

The chain has TRBV25-1 and TRBJ2-4; perhaps TRBD2 as D (6 bases). Trimming stripped 0 bases from V and 5 bases from J, with 17 bases between. The CDR3 length is 17 residues. From germline, CDR1 is MGHDK and CDR2 SYGVNS. This chain's CDR3 is CASSEYMMGRDQNIQYF. DNA of the CDR3: TGTGCCAGCAGTGAATATATGATGGGGCGGGATCAAAACATTCAGTACTTC.

V and J are TRBV5-6 and TRBJ2-7; 10 positions agree with TRBD1. Germline assignment: CDR1 SGHDT and CDR2 YYEEEE. The CDR3 has 14 residues. Trimming took 5 bases from V and 5 from J; bases not matched to a gene: 7. CDR3 loop: CASRGTGVSHEQYF. CDR3 DNA sequence: TGTGCCAGCAGGGGGACAGGGGTAAGTCACGAGCAGTACTTC.